What follows are 9 T cell receptor beta chains derived from one specimen sequenced in a study of Tregs in tolerant kidney transplant recipients. The method was immunoSEQ multiplex PCR; TCRdb's version includes in-frame clones alone and lacks a portion of them. Of 85,000 to 90,000 clones listed, approximately 94% are singletons. Material: CD8+ T cells from blood. These receptors all come from a human donor in good health.

This clone was detected only once. The chain has TRBV9 and TRBJ2-7; D tentatively reads TRBD1 or TRBD2 (5 bases each). Germline V CDR1 and CDR2: SGDLS, YYNGEE. The V gene lost 3 bases and the J gene lost 0 bases, with 13 bases spanning the gap. CDR3 length equals 15 residues. This chain's CDR3 is CASSAGRVSSYEQYF. As DNA, the CDR3 is TGTGCCAGCAGCGCGGGACGGGTGAGCTCCTACGAGCAGTACTTC.

The rearrangement links TRBV7-8 to TRBJ2-1, with D perhaps TRBD1 (5 bases). V was cut by 5 bases and J by 5 bases, with 13 bases left in between. CDR3 size: 14 residues. The germline gives CDR1 SGHVS, CDR2 FQNEAQ. The CDR3 bases are TGTGCCAGCAGCAACACAGGACGGGACAATGAGCAGTTCTTC. This translates into CASSNTGRDNEQFF.

The chain is built from TRBV5-4 and TRBJ2-7; 10 nucleotides match TRBD2. V was pared by 4 bases and J by 3 bases, with 7 bases of the junction left unmatched. The germline V gene encodes CDR1 SGHNT and CDR2 YYREEE (reference sequence). This CDR3 spans 15 amino acids. DNA for the CDR3: TGTGCCAGCAGCCGGCTAGCGGGGGAGCGCTACGAGCAGTACTTC. Protein sequence: CASSRLAGERYEQYF.

The chain employs TRBV4-1 and TRBJ2-1; D is undetermined. This CDR3 has 12 residues. Per germline, CDR1 MGHRA and CDR2 YSYEKL. With 4 bases removed from V and 13 bases from J, the gap between germline ends came to 14 bases. CDR3 DNA: TGCGCCAGCAGCCCGTCCGGTCCCGGACAGTTCTTC. Protein sequence: CASSPSGPGQFF.

The chain has TRBV27 and TRBJ2-7; TRBD2 matches 14 bases. V lost 6 bases, J lost 6 bases, and 4 bases stayed unmatched. This CDR3 is 14 amino acids long. The germline V gene has CDR1 MNHEY and CDR2 SMNVEV (reference sequence). DNA of the CDR3: TGTGCCAGCAGGGGACTAGCGGGAGCCGGCGAGCAGTACTTC. This gives the protein CASRGLAGAGEQYF.

This chain connects TRBV27 to TRBJ2-7; no clear D gene. The germline V gene encodes CDR1 MNHEY and CDR2 SMNVEV (reference sequence). V was trimmed by 3 bases and J by 0 bases, leaving 6 bases between them. The CDR3 loop spans 13 amino acids. The CDR3 loop reads CASSFGVSYEQYF. The CDR3 coding sequence is TGTGCCAGCAGTTTTGGGGTCTCCTACGAGCAGTACTTC.

This chain uses TRBV7-8 with TRBJ1-5; 7 bases fit TRBD1. CDR1 and CDR2 (germline): SGHVS, FQNEAQ. The trim removed 4 bases at V and 3 bases at J, leaving 6 bases unmatched. This CDR3 has 15 amino acids. CDR3 bases: TGTGCCAGCAGCTCTCGACAGGGCCCCAATCAGCCCCAGCATTTT. Residues: CASSSRQGPNQPQHF.

The chain uses TRBV6-6 and TRBJ2-7; 8 nucleotides match TRBD1. Per germline, CDR1 MNHNY and CDR2 SVGAGI (reference sequence). This CDR3 comprises 14 residues. J was trimmed by 3 bases and V by 1 base; bases with no gene match: 2. The DNA for the CDR3 is TGTGCCAGCAGTTACTACAGGGGGGACTACGAGCAGTACTTC. Its protein is CASSYYRGDYEQYF.

The chain employs TRBV18 and TRBJ2-5; TRBD2 is a possible D gene (6 bases). The end of the DNA aligns better with TRBJ2-7, so the J call may be wrong. This CDR3 has 14 residues. Germline loops: CDR1 KGHSH, CDR2 LQKENI. CDR3 sequence: CASSPTGAVYEQYF. The CDR3 DNA sequence: TGTGCCAGCTCACCAACGGGAGCGGTCTACGAGCAGTACTTC.